This T cell receptor (beta chain) was identified in a study of blood T cell repertoires in COVID-19. Looking at the study overall: Specimens from acute and convalescent COVID-19 originated in the United States, Italy and Spain. T cells, B-cell-depleted T cells, or PBMCs provided the cDNA or gDNA that served as material.

Study processing details: Nucleated cell number was recorded as an estimate derived from reference gene primer amplification. The method was immunoSEQ multiplex PCR; TCRdb's version includes in-frame clones alone and lacks a portion of them. The D gene and trimming were derived from the DNA, and the V and J assignments and clone size from that table. There are around 190,000 clones in the sample; around 83% occur only once, and around 13% lies in the top ten. V lost 1 base, J lost 2 bases, and 20 bases lay in between. CDR1 and CDR2 (germline): MDHEN, SYDVKM. The CDR3 runs 18 residues. The clonotype originates from a human donor in a cohort sampled during active COVID-19. The V gene is TRBV28, the J gene TRBJ1-2, with D perhaps matching TRBD1 (6 bases). The material sequenced was peripheral blood. The DNA for the CDR3 is TGTGCCAGCAGTTTATTTCGGGGGGCAGAAGTCCAAAACTATGGCTACACCTTC. The encoded protein is CASSLFRGAEVQNYGYTF.